The clone carrying this T cell receptor beta chain has ten or more counts. Its cognate antigen is unknown. The sample belongs to a study of T-cell reconstitution after alpha-beta-depleted transplantation in children. A library of TCRbeta sequences, prepared with unique molecular identifiers, was generated. One entry per CDR3 protein results from TCRdb running MiXCR on the PCR reads. The sample has about 300,000 distinct CDR3 sequences, 9.5% to 13% seen once. The study's findings and limits: Fresh T-cell production supplied most of the T-cell counts and diversity seen one year after transplant. Several hundred expanded graft clones reportedly supplied alpha-beta T cells about two months after transplant. Diversity of TCRbeta at day 60 was high in some patients, arising from surviving recipient T cells and thymic progenitors.

This clonotype was obtained from a boy under two years old with acute myeloid leukemia, due to receive a stem cell transplant. The sequenced sample was PBMCs, obtained before TCRalphabeta/CD19-depleted stem cell transplant.

The CDR3: CASSRTGIVNYGYTF. Here the CDR3 DNA reads TGTGCCAGCAGCCGGACAGGGATCGTTAACTATGGCTACACCTTC. The chain couples TRBV3-1 to TRBJ1-2, with 8 bases lining up with TRBD1. The V segment lost 4 bases and the J segment 1 base; nucleotides outside the gene matches: 5. The CDR3 runs to 15 residues. Germline values: CDR1 LGHDT, CDR2 YNNKEL (reference sequence).